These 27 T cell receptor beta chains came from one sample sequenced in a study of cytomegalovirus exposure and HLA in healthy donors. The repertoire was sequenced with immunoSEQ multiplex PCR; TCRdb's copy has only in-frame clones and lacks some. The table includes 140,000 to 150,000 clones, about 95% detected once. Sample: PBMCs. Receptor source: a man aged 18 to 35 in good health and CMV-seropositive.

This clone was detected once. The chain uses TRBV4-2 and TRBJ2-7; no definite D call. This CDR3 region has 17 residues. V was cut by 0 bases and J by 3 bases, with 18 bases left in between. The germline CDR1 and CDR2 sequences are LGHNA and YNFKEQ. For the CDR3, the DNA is TGTGCCAGCAGCCAAGACCGTCGTCCCAGCGCGGACTACGAGCAGTACTTC. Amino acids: CASSQDRRPSADYEQYF.

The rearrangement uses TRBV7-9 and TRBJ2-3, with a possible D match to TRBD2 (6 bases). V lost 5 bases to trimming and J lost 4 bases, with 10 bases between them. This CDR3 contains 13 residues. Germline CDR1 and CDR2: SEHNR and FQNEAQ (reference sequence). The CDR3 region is CASSQGGADTQYF. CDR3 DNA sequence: TGTGCCAGCAGCCAAGGAGGGGCAGATACGCAGTATTTT.

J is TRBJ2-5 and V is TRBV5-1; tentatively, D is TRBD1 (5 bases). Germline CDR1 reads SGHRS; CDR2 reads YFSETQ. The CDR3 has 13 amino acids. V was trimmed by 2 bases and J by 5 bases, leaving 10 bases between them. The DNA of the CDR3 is TGCGCCAGCAGCTTTGGGGCCCAGGAGACCCAGTACTTC. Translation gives CASSFGAQETQYF.

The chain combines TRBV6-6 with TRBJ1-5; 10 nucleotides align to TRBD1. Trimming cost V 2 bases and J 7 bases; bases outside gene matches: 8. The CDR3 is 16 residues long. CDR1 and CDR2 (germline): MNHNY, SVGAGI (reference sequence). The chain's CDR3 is CASSYQPGQGNQPQHF. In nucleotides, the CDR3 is TGTGCCAGCAGTTACCAGCCGGGACAGGGGAACCAGCCCCAGCATTTT.

The CDR3 bases are TGTGCCAGCAGCCTCTACGAGCAGTACTTC. It translates to CASSLYEQYF. This chain connects TRBV6-1 to TRBJ2-7; D uncertain. The CDR3 has 10 amino acids. Germline CDR1 MNHNS, CDR2 SASEGT. Trimming stripped 6 bases from V and 3 bases from J, with 3 bases between.

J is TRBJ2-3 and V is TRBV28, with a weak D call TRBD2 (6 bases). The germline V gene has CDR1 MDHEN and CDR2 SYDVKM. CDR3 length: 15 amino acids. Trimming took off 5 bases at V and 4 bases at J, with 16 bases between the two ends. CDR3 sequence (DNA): TGTGCCAGCAGTCCGGGACTCGCTAGGGCAGATACGCAGTATTTT. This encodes CASSPGLARADTQYF.

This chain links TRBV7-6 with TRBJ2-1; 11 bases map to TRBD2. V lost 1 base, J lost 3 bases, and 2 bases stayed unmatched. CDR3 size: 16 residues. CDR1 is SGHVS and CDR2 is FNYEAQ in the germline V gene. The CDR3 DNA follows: TGTGCCAGCAGCTTAGTAGCGGGAGGGCACTACAATGAGCAGTTCTTC. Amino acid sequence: CASSLVAGGHYNEQFF.

CDR3: CASSLRPLRGYGYTF. The CDR3 DNA follows: TGTGCCAGCAGTCTAAGACCCTTAAGGGGCTATGGCTACACCTTC. This sequence joins TRBV6-5 and TRBJ1-2; D is possibly TRBD1 (5 bases). The V end was cut by 5 bases, the J end by 4 bases, with 17 bases between. Per germline, CDR1 MNHEY and CDR2 SVGAGI. This CDR3 is 15 amino acids long.

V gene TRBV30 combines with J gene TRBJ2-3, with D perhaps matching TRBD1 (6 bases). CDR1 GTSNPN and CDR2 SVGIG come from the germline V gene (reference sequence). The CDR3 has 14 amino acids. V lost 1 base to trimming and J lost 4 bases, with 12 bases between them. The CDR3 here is CAWSAGAQSDTQYF. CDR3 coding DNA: TGTGCCTGGAGTGCAGGGGCGCAATCAGATACGCAGTATTTT.

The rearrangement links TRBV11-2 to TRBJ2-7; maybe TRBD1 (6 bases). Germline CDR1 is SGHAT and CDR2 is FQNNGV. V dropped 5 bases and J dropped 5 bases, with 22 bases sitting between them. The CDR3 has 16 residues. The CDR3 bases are TGTGCCAGCAGCCCCCTATCGGCACAGGGTATCAACGAGCAGTACTTC. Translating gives CASSPLSAQGINEQYF. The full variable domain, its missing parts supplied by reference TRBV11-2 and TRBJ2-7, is EAGVAQSPRYKIIEKRQSVAFWCNPISGHATLYWYQQILGQGPKLLIQFQNNGVVDDSQLPKDRFSAERLKGVDSTLKIQPAKLEDSAVYLCASSPLSAQGINEQYFGPGTRLTVT.

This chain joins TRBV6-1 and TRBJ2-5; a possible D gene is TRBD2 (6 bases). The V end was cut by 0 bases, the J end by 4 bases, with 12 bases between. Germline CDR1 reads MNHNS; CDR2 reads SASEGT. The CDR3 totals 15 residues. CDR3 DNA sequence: TGTGCCAGCAGTGAAGCGGGGTCCGGGGGAGAGACCCAGTACTTC. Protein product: CASSEAGSGGETQYF.

The CDR3 loop reads CASSQELAGGRDEQYF. CDR3 nucleotides: TGTGCCAGCAGCCAAGAGTTAGCGGGAGGCAGGGACGAGCAGTACTTC. This sequence joins TRBV4-2 and TRBJ2-7, with 10 bases identical to TRBD2. Germline V gene sequence: CDR1 LGHNA, CDR2 YNFKEQ. V dropped 0 bases and J dropped 5; count of bases not matched to a gene: 7. The CDR3 length is 16 residues.

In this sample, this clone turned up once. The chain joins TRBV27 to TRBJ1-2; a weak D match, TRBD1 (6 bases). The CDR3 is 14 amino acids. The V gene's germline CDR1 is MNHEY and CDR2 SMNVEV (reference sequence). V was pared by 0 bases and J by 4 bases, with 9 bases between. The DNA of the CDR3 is TGTGCCAGCAGTTTATCCGGACAGCGCTATGGCTACACCTTC. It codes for CASSLSGQRYGYTF.

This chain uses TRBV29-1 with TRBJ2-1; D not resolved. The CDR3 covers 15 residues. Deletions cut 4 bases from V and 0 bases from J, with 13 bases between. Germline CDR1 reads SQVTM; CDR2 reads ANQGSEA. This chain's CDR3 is CSVGGTGISYNEQFF. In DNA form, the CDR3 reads TGCAGCGTTGGAGGCACGGGTATCTCCTACAATGAGCAGTTCTTC.

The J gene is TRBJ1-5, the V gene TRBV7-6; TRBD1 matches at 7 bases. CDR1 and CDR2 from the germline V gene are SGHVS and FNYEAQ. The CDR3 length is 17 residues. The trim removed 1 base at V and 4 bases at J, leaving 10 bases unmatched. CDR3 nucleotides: TGTGCCAGCAGCTTAGTCCCCGACAGGGTGGGTAATCAGCCCCAGCATTTT. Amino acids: CASSLVPDRVGNQPQHF.

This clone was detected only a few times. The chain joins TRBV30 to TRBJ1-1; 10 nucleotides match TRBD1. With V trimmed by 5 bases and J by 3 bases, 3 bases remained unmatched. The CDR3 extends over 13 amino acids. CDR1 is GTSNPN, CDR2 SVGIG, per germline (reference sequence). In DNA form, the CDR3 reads TGTGCCTGGTCGACAGGGGGCTACACTGAAGCTTTCTTT. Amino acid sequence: CAWSTGGYTEAFF.

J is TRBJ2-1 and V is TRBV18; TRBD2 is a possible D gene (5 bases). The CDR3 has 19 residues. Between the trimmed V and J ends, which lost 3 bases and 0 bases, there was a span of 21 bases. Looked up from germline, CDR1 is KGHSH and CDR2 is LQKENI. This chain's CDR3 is CASSPYPWLAQSSYNEQFF. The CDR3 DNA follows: TGTGCCAGCTCACCCTATCCTTGGCTAGCCCAGAGCTCCTACAATGAGCAGTTCTTC.

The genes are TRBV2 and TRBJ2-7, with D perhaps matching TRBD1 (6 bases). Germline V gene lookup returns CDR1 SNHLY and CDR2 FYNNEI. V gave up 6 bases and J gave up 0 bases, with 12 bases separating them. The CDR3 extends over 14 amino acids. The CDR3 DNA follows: TGTGCCAGCAGCTCCACAGGGACCTCCTACGAGCAGTACTTC. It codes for CASSSTGTSYEQYF.

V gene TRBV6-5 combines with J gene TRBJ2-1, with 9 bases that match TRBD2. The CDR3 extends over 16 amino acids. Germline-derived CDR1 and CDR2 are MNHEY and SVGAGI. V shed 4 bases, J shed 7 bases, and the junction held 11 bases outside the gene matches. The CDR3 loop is CASSSEAGGPGNEQFF. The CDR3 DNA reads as TGTGCCAGCAGTTCCGAGGCGGGAGGGCCAGGGAATGAGCAGTTCTTC.

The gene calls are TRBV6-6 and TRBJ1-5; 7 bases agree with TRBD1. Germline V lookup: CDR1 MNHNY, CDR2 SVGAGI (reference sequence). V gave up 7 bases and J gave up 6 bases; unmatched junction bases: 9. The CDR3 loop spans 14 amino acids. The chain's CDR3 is CASTQSGGGQPQHF. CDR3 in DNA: TGTGCCAGCACCCAATCAGGGGGAGGTCAGCCCCAGCATTTT.

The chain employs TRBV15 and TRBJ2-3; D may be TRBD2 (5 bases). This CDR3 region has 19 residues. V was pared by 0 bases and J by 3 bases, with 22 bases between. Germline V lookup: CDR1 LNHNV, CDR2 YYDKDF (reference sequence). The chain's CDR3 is CATSRDFTVAYRGTDTQYF. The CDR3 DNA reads TGTGCCACCAGCAGAGATTTCACCGTAGCGTACAGAGGGACAGATACGCAGTATTTT.

In nucleotides, the CDR3 is TGTGCCAGCAGTCCACCCCAGGGGGACACCTACGAGCAGTACTTC. It codes for CASSPPQGDTYEQYF. The chain employs TRBV28 and TRBJ2-7, with TRBD1 matching 7 bases. The V segment lost 5 bases and the J segment 2 bases; nucleotides outside the gene matches: 9. Germline loops: CDR1 MDHEN, CDR2 SYDVKM. This CDR3 region has 15 residues.

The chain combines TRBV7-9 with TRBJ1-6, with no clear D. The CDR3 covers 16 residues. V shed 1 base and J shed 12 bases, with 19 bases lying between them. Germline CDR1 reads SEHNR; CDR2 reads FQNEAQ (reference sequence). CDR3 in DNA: TGTGCCAGCAGCTTAGTGACCGGCCGGGATTTCGAACCCCTCCACTTT. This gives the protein CASSLVTGRDFEPLHF.

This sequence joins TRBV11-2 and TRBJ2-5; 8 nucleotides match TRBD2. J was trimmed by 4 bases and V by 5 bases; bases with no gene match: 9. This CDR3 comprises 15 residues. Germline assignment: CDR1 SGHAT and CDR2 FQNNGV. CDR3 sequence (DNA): TGTGCCAGCAGCCCGACTAGCGCATCCCGAGAGACCCAGTACTTC. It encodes CASSPTSASRETQYF.

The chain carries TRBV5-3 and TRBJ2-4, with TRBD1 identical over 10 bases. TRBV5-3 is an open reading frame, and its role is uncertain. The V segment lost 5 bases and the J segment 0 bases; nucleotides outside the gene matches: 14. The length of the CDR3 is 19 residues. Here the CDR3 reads CARRSTGTGVYLAKNIQYF. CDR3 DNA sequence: TGTGCCAGAAGGTCGACCGGGACAGGGGTTTATTTAGCCAAAAACATTCAGTACTTC.

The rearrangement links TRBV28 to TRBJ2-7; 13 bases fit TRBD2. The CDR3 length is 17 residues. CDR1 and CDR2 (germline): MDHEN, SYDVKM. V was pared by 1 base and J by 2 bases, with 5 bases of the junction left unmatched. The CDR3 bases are TGTGCCAGCAGTTTATCCCGGACTAGCGGGAGCCCCTACGAGCAGTACTTC. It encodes CASSLSRTSGSPYEQYF.

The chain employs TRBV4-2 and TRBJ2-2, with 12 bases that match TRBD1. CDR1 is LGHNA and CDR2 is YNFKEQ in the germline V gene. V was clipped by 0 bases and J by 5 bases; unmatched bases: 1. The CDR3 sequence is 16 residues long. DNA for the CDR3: TGTGCCAGCAGCCAAGAGGGACAGGGGGCTACCGGGGAGCTGTTTTTT. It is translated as CASSQEGQGATGELFF.